The 9 T cell receptor beta chains below come from one sample, sequenced in a study of OX40 agonist ivuxolimab in advanced cancers. The repertoire was sequenced with immunoSEQ multiplex PCR; TCRdb's copy has only in-frame clones and lacks some. Here the sample spans 65,000 to 85,000 clones, around 84% being singletons. The input for sequencing was CD4+ or CD8+ T cells sorted from blood, taken in a trial of the OX40 agonist ivuxolimab. These receptors originate from an adult with an advanced solid tumor such as melanoma, head and neck, liver or kidney cancer.

The DNA for the CDR3 is TGTGCCAGCTCAGCTCTCCTAGCGCTTATGGATACGCAGTATTTT. Translation gives CASSALLALMDTQYF. This chain links TRBV18 with TRBJ2-3, with TRBD2 as a possible D gene (6 bases). Germline values: CDR1 KGHSH, CDR2 LQKENI. This CDR3 comprises 15 residues. Trimming stripped 5 bases from V and 6 bases from J, with 18 bases between.

This sequence joins TRBV7-2 and TRBJ2-3; D unclear. Germline CDR1 is SGHTA and CDR2 is FQGNSA. CDR3 size: 13 residues. V lost 5 bases, J lost 6 bases, and 12 bases lay in between. The DNA for the CDR3 is TGTGCCAGCAGCCCGGCAAATGAGGATACGCAGTATTTT. Encoded protein: CASSPANEDTQYF.

This chain joins TRBV6-6 and TRBJ2-5, with TRBD1 matching 8 bases. Trimming took 7 bases from V and 4 from J; bases not matched to a gene: 11. CDR3 size: 15 residues. Germline V gives CDR1 MNHNY, CDR2 SVGAGI (reference sequence). The DNA for the CDR3 is TGTGCCAGCATGCTCGGGGCAGGGGGCAGAGAGACCCAGTACTTC. This translates into CASMLGAGGRETQYF.

Written as DNA, the CDR3 is TGTGCCGCCCGGAGGGAGGCGCGGGATTCACCCCTCCACTTT. This gives the protein CAARREARDSPLHF. This chain joins TRBV30 and TRBJ1-6; no clear D gene. Germline V gene lookup returns CDR1 GTSNPN and CDR2 SVGIG (reference sequence). The CDR3 has 14 amino acids. V lost 8 bases, J lost 8 bases, and 19 bases lay in between.

This clone was observed a few times. The same CDR3 also results from other DNA sequences found in this sample. The gene calls are TRBV5-1 and TRBJ1-2; D unresolved. This CDR3 has 14 residues. V was cut by 0 bases and J by 2 bases, with 8 bases left in between. The germline CDR1 and CDR2 sequences are SGHRS and YFSETQ. The CDR3 region has the DNA TGCGCCAGCAGCTTGGGGGGAGAAAACTATGGCTACACCTTC. Translation gives CASSLGGENYGYTF.

This rearrangement joins TRBV4-2 to TRBJ2-2, with TRBD1 as a possible D gene (5 bases). CDR1 LGHNA and CDR2 YNFKEQ come from the germline V gene. The CDR3 consists of 16 residues. Deletions cut 4 bases from V and 1 base from J, with 13 bases between. The CDR3 DNA reads TGTGCCAGCAGCCCTAGACAGTCTTTGAACACCGGGGAGCTGTTTTTT. It translates to CASSPRQSLNTGELFF.

This sequence joins TRBV30 and TRBJ2-2; D ambiguous. Trimming cost V 3 bases and J 2 bases, with 1 base left between them. This CDR3 is built from 11 residues. The germline V gene has CDR1 GTSNPN and CDR2 SVGIG (reference sequence). CDR3 coding DNA: TGTGCCTGGAGAAACACCGGGGAGCTGTTTTTT. This codes for CAWRNTGELFF.

The gene calls are TRBV13 and TRBJ2-1; D gene unclear. Per the germline V gene, CDR1 is PRHDT and CDR2 is FYEKMQ (reference sequence). This CDR3 spans 17 amino acids. V lost 1 base to trimming and J lost 0 bases, with 13 bases between them. CDR3 nucleotide sequence: TGTGCCAGCAGCTTAGTACCCCCTATCAGCTCCTACAATGAGCAGTTCTTC. Translated: CASSLVPPISSYNEQFF. Drawing the rest from reference TRBV13 and TRBJ2-1, the complete variable domain is AAGVIQSPRHLIKEKRETATLKCYPIPRHDTVYWYQQGPGQDPQFLISFYEKMQSDKGSIPDRFSAQQFSDYHSELNMSSLELGDSALYFCASSLVPPISSYNEQFFGPGTRLTVL.

The CDR3 DNA is TGTGCCAGCAGTTACTGGGTTACAGGACCCAACACTGAAGCTTTCTTT. Protein: CASSYWVTGPNTEAFF. This rearrangement joins TRBV6-5 to TRBJ1-1; the D gene is possibly TRBD1 (5 bases). The CDR3 is made up of 16 amino acids. V was shortened by 1 base and J by 2 bases, with 14 bases between the two germline ends. The germline V gene has CDR1 MNHEY and CDR2 SVGAGI.